These 8 T cell receptor beta chains came from one sample sequenced in a study of T cell repertoires in cytomegalovirus infection. MiXCR, run by TCRdb on the reads, gives a single entry per CDR3 protein. Altogether about half a million distinct CDR3 sequences are present, 30% to 35% being singletons, with the ten largest covering roughly 17%. No antigens are known for them. The material was cultured PBMCs, obtained from culture after CMV antigen stimulation. These receptors originate from a human donor in good health (CMV status not recorded). Some clones in this sample may be carry-over from other donors' samples.

The V call is TRBV2, the J call TRBJ2-7; the D is unclear. V was clipped by 6 bases and J by 2 bases, with 14 bases between them. There are 14 residues in the CDR3. Germline V gene lookup returns CDR1 SNHLY and CDR2 FYNNEI. The CDR3 protein is CASSLGLHPYEQYF. The CDR3 DNA reads as TGTGCCAGCAGCCTAGGTCTCCACCCCTACGAGCAGTACTTC.

The genes are TRBV28 and TRBJ2-1; tentative D call: TRBD2 (6 bases). Germline assignment: CDR1 MDHEN and CDR2 SYDVKM. V lost 6 bases to trimming and J lost 3 bases, with 15 bases between them. This CDR3 is 15 amino acids long. Here the CDR3 reads CASRARGLRYNEQFF. The CDR3, as DNA: TGTGCCAGCAGAGCACGGGGACTCCGCTACAATGAGCAGTTCTTC.

In its sample, this clonotype was seen many times. V is TRBV6-6 and J is TRBJ2-7; no firm D call. From germline, CDR1 is MNHNY and CDR2 SVGAGI (reference sequence). This CDR3 is built from 13 residues. The V gene lost 7 bases and the J gene lost 3 bases, with 13 bases spanning the gap. The DNA for the CDR3 is TGTGCCAGCACCCTATCAGGCGGCTACGAGCAGTACTTC. Its protein product is CASTLSGGYEQYF.

The rearrangement uses TRBV4-1 and TRBJ2-1, with 9 nucleotides matching TRBD1. Germline V gene data show CDR1 as MGHRA and CDR2 as YSYEKL. The CDR3 runs to 18 residues. J gave up 4 bases and V 2 bases, and 12 bases lay outside the gene matches. The CDR3 sequence: CASSQLNLVDRGYNEQFF. CDR3 DNA: TGCGCCAGCAGCCAATTAAATCTGGTGGACAGGGGATACAATGAGCAGTTCTTC.

A few counts support this clonotype. The chain has TRBV6-2 or TRBV6-3 and TRBJ2-7, with unresolved D. The V end was cut by 5 bases, the J end by 0 bases, with 14 bases between. Germline-derived CDR1 and CDR2 are MNHEY and SVGEGT. The CDR3 is made up of 15 amino acids. CDR3 loop: CASSSRGSSSYEQYV. DNA of the CDR3: TGTGCCAGCAGTAGCCGAGGATCGAGCTCCTACGAGCAGTACGTC.

V and J are TRBV14 and TRBJ1-1; 9 bases match TRBD1. In germline, CDR1 is SGHDN, CDR2 FVKESK. Trimming removed 3 bases from V and 4 bases from J; junction bases left unmatched: 12. CDR3 length equals 17 residues. The chain's CDR3 is CASSHFRGQGRGTEAFF. CDR3 bases: TGTGCCAGCAGCCATTTCCGCGGACAGGGGAGAGGCACTGAAGCTTTCTTT.

The V and J genes are TRBV5-4 and TRBJ2-3; TRBD1 matches at 7 bases. The CDR3 loop spans 16 amino acids. Germline V lookup: CDR1 SGHNT, CDR2 YYREEE (reference sequence). J gave up 2 bases and V 4 bases, and 10 bases lay outside the gene matches. This chain's CDR3 is CASSGPGQINTDTQYF. The CDR3, as DNA: TGTGCCAGCAGCGGCCCGGGACAGATAAACACAGATACGCAGTATTTT.

The sample holds a few counts of this clonotype. The V gene is TRBV4-3, the J gene TRBJ2-1; 9 bases align to TRBD2. The CDR3 totals 15 residues. The V gene end was trimmed by 4 bases and the J gene end by 6 bases; junction bases not matched to a gene: 7. Germline-derived CDR1 and CDR2 are LGHNA and YSLEER. The CDR3 here is CASSLLAGPFNEQFF. CDR3 sequence (DNA): TGCGCCAGCAGCCTTCTAGCGGGGCCCTTCAATGAGCAGTTCTTC.